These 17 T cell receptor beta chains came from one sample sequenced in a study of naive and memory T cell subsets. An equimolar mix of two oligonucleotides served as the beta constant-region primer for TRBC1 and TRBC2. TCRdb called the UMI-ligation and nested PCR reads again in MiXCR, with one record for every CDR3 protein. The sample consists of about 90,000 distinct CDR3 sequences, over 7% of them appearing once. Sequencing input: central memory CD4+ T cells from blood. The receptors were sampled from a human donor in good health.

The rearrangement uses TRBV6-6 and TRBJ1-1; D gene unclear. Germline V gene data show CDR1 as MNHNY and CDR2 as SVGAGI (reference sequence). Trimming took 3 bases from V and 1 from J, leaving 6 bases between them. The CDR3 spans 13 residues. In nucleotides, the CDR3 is TGTGCCAGCAGTTATAAGGGGAACACTGAAGCTTTCTTT. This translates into CASSYKGNTEAFF.

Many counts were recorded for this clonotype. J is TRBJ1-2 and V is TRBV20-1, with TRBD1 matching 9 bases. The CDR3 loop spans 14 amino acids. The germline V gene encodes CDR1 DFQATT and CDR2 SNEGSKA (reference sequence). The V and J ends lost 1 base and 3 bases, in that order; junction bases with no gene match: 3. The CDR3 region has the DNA TGCAGTGCTAGAGGGACAGGGGAGTACTATGGCTACACCTTC. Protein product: CSARGTGEYYGYTF.

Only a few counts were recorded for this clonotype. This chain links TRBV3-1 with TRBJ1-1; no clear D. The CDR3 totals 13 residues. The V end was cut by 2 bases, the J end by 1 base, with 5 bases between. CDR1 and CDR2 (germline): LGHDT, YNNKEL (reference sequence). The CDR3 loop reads CASSQIGNTEAFF. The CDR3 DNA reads TGTGCCAGCAGCCAAATCGGGAACACTGAAGCTTTCTTT.

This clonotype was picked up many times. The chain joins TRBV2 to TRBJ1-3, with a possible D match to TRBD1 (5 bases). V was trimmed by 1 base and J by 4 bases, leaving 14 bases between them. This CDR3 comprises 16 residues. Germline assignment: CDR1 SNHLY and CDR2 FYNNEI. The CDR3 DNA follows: TGTGCCAGCAGTGAAGACAGGCCAGGCTGGGGAAACACCATATATTTT. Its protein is CASSEDRPGWGNTIYF.

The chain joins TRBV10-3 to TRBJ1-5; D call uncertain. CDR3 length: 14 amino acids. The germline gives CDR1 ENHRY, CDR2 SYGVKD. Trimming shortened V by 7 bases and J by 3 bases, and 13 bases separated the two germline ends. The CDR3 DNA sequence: TGTGCCATCAAGGGCAGCCTTGACAATCAGCCCCAGCATTTT. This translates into CAIKGSLDNQPQHF.

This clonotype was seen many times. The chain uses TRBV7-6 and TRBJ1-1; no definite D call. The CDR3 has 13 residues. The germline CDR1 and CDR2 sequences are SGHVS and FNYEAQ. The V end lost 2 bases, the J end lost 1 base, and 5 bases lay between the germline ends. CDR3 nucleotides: TGTGCCAGCAGCTTAAGTAGGAACACTGAAGCTTTCTTT. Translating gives CASSLSRNTEAFF.

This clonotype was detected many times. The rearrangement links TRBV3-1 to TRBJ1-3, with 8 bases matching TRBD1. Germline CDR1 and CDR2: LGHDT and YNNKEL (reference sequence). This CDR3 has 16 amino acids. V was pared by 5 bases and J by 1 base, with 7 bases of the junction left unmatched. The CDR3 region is CASSFGQGVSGNTIYF. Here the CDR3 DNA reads TGTGCCAGCAGCTTCGGACAGGGTGTTTCTGGAAACACCATATATTTT.

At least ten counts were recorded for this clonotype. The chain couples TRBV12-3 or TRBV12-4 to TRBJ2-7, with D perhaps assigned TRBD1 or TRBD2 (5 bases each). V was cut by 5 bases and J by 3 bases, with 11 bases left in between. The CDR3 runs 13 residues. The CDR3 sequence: CASSPGRGYEQYF. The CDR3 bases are TGTGCCAGCAGTCCGGGACGCGGCTACGAGCAGTACTTC.

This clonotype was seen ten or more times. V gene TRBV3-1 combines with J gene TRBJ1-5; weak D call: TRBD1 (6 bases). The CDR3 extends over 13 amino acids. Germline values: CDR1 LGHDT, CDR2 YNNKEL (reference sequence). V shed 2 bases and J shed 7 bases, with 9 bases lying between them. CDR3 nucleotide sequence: TGTGCCAGCAGCCAAAGGGGGGGACAGCCCCAGCATTTT. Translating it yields CASSQRGGQPQHF. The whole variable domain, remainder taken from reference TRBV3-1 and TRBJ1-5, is DTAVSQTPKYLVTQMGNDKSIKCEQNLGHDTMYWYKQDSKKFLKIMFSYNNKELIINETVPNRFSPKSPDKAHLNLHINSLELGDSAVYFCASSQRGGQPQHFGDGTRLSIL.

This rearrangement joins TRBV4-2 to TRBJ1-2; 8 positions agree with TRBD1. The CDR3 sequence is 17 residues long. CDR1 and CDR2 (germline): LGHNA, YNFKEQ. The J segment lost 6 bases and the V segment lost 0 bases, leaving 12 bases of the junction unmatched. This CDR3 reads CASSQDLVTGADNGYTF. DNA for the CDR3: TGTGCCAGCAGCCAAGATCTCGTGACAGGGGCGGATAATGGCTACACCTTC.

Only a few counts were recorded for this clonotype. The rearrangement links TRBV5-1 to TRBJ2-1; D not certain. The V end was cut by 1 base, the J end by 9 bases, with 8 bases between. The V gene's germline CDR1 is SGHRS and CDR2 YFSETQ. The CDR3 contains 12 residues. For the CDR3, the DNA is TGCGCCAGCAGCTTGAGCCAGGTTGAGCAGTTCTTC. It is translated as CASSLSQVEQFF.

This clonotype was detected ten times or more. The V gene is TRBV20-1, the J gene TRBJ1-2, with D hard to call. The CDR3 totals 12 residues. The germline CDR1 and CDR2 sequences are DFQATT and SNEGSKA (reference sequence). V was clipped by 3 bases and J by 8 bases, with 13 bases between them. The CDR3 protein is CSASHGGYGYTF. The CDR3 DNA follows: TGCAGTGCTAGTCACGGAGGGTACGGCTACACCTTC.

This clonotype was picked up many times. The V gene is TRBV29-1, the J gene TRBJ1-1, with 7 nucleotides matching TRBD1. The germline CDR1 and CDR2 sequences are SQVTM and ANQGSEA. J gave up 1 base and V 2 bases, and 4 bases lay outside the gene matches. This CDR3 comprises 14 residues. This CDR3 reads CSVENRGGNTEAFF. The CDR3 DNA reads TGCAGCGTTGAAAACAGGGGAGGGAACACTGAAGCTTTCTTT.

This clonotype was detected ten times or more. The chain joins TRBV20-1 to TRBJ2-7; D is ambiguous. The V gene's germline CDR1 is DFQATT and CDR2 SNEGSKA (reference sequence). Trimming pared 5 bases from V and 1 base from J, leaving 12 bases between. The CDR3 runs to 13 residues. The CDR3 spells CSASSSVSYEQYF. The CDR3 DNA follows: TGCAGTGCTTCTTCCTCGGTGTCCTACGAGCAGTACTTC.

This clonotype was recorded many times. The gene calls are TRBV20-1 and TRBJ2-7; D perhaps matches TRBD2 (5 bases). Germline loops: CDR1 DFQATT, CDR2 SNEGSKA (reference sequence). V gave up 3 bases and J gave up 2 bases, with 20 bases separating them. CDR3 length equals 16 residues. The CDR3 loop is CSARRSPGLSPYEQYF. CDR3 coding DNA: TGCAGTGCTAGGCGGAGTCCAGGACTCTCCCCCTACGAGCAGTACTTC.

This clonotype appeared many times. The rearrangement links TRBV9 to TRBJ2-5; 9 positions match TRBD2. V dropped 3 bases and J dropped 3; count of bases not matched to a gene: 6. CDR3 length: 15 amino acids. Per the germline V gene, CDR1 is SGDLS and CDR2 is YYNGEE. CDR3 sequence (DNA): TGTGCCAGCAGCGCGAGCGGGGGGATCGAAGAGACCCAGTACTTC. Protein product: CASSASGGIEETQYF.

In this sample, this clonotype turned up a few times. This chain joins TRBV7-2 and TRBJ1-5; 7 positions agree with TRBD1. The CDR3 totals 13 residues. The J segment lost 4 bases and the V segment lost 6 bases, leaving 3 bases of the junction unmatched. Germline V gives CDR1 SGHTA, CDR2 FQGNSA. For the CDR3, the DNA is TGTGCCAGCAGTACCAGGGGGAATCAGCCCCAGCATTTT. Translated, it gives CASSTRGNQPQHF.